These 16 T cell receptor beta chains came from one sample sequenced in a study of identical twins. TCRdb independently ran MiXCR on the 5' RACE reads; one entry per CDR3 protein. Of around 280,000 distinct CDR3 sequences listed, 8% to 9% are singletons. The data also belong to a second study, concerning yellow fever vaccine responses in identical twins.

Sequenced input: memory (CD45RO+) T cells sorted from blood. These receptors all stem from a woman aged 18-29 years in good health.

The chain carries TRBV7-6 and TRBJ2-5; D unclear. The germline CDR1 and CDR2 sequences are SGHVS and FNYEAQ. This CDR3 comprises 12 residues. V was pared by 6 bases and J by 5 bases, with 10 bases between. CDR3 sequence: CASSGPRETQYF. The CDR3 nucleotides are TGTGCCAGCAGTGGCCCTAGGGAGACCCAGTACTTC. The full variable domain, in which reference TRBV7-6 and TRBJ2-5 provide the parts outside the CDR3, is GAGVSQSPRYKVTKRGQDVALRCDPISGHVSLYWYRQALGQGPEFLTYFNYEAQQDKSGLPNDRFSAERPEGSISTLTIQRTEQRDSAMYRCASSGPRETQYFGPGTRLLVL.

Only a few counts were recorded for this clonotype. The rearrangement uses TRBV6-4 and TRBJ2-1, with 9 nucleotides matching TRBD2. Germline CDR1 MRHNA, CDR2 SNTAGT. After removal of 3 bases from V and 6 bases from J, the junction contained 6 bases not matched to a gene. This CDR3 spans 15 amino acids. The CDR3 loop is CASSDVAGEGNEQFF. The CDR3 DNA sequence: TGTGCCAGCAGTGATGTAGCGGGAGAGGGCAATGAGCAGTTCTTC.

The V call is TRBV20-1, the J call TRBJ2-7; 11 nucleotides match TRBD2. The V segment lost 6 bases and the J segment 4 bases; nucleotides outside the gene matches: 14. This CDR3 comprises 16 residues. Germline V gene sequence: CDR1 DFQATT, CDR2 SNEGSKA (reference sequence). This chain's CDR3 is CSAPDTSGGRYYEQYV. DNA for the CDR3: TGCAGTGCGCCCGACACTAGCGGGGGAAGATATTACGAGCAGTACGTC.

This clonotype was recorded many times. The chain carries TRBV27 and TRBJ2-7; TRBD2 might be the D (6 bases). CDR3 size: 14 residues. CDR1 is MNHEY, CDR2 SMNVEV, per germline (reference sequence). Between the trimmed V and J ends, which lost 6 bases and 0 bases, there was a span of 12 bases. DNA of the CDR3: TGTGCCAGCAGCCGGGAGTACATCTCCTACGAGCAGTACTTC. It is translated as CASSREYISYEQYF.

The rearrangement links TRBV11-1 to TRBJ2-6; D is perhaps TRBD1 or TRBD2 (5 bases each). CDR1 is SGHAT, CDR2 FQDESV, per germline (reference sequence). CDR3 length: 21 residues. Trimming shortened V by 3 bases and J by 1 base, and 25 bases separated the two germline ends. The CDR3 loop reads CASSFSQGASSQVSGANVLTF. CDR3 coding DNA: TGTGCCAGCAGCTTTTCGCAGGGAGCCTCCTCCCAAGTGTCTGGGGCCAACGTCCTGACTTTC. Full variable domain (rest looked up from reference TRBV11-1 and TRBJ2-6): EAEVAQSPRYKITEKSQAVAFWCDPISGHATLYWYRQILGQGPELLVQFQDESVVDDSQLPKDRFSAERLKGVDSTLKIQPAELGDSAMYLCASSFSQGASSQVSGANVLTFGAGSRLTVL.

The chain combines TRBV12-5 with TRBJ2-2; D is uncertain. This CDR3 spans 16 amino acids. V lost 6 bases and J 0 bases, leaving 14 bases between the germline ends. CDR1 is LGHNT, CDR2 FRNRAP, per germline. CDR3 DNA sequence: TGTGCTAGTGGCTCCCTCGGCGTTGCGAACACCGGGGAGCTGTTTTTT. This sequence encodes CASGSLGVANTGELFF.

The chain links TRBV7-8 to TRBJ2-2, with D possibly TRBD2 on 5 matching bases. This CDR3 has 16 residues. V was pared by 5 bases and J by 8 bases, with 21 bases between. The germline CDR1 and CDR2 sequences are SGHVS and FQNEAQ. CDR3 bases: TGTGCCAGCAGCCCTAGCTCACTTCTTGGTGTAGGGGAGCTGTTTTTT. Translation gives CASSPSSLLGVGELFF.

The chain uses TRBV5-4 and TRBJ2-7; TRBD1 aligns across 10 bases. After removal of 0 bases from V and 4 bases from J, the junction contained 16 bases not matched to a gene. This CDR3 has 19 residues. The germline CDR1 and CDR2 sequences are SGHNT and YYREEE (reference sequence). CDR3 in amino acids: CASSLAGQGRRKFPYEQYV. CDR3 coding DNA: TGTGCCAGCAGCTTGGCGGGACAGGGGAGGAGGAAGTTCCCTTACGAGCAGTACGTC.

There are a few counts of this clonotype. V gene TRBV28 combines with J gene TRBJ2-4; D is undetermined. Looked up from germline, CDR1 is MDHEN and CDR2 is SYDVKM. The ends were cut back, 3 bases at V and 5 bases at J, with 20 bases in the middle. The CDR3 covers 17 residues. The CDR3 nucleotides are TGTGCCAGCAGTTTGAATCCGGGCAGACATCCCCAAAACATTCAGTACTTC. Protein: CASSLNPGRHPQNIQYF.

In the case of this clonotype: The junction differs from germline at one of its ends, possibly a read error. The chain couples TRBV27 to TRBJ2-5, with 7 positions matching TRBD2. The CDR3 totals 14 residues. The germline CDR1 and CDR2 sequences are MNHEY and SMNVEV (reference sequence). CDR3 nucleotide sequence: TGTGCCAGCAGTTTGGGGGGGAATTGGGAGACCCAGCACTTC. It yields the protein CASSLGGNWETQHF.

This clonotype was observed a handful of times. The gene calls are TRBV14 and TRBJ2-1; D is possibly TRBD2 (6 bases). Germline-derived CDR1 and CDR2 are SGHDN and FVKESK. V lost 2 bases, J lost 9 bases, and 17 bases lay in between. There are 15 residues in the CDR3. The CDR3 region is CASSQSGVGGGEQFF. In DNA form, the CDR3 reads TGTGCCAGCAGCCAATCCGGAGTGGGGGGAGGTGAGCAGTTCTTC.

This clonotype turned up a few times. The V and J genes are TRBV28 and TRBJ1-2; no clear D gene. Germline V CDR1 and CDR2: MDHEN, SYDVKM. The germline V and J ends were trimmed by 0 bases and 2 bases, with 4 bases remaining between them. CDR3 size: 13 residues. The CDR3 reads CASSLWQNYGYTF. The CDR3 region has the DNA TGTGCCAGCAGTTTATGGCAGAACTATGGCTACACCTTC.

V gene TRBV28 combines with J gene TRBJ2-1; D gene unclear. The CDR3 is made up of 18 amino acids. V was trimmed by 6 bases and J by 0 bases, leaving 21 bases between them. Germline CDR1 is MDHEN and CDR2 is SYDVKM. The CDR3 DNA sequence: TGTGCCAGCAGCTTAGGGCTACCTTATGAGAGCTCCTACAATGAGCAGTTCTTC. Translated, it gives CASSLGLPYESSYNEQFF.

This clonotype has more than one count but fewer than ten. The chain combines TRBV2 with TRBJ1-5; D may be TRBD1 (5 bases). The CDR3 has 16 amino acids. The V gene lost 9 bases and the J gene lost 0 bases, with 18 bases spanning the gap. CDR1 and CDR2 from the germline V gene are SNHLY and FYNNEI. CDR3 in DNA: TGTGCCAGTGCTCCAATCGGGGCAGCTAGCAATCAGCCCCAGCATTTT. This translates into CASAPIGAASNQPQHF. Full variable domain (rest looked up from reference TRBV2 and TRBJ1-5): EPEVTQTPSHQVTQMGQEVILRCVPISNHLYFYWYRQILGQKVEFLVSFYNNEISEKSEIFDDQFSVERPDGSNFTLKIRSTKLEDSAMYFCASAPIGAASNQPQHFGDGTRLSIL.

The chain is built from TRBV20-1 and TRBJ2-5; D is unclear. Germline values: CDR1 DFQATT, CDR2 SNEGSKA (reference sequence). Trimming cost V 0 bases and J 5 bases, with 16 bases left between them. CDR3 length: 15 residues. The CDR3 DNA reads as TGCAGTGCTAGAGATCAAGCGCGGAACCGCGAGACCCAGTACTTC. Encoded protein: CSARDQARNRETQYF.

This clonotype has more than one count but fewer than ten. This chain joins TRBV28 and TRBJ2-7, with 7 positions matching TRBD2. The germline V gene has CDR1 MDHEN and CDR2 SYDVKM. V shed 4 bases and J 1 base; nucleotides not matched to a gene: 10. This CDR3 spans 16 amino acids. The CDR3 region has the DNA TGTGCCAGCAGTTCTCCATGGGGGGAGGGGTCCTACGAGCAGTACGTC. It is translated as CASSSPWGEGSYEQYV.